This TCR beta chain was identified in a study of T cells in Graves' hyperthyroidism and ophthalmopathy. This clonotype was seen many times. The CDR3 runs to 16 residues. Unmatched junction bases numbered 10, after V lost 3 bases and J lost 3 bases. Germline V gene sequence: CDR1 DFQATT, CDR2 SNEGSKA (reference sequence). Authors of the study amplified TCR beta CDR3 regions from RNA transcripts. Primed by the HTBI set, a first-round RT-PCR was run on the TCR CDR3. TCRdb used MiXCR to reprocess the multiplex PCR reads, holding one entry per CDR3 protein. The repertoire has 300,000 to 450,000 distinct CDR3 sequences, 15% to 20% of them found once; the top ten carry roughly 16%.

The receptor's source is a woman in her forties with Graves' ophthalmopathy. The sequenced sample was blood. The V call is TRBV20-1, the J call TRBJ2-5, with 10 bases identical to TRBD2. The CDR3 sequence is CSASDFISGRKETQYF. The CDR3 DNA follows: TGCAGTGCTAGTGACTTCATTAGCGGGAGGAAAGAGACCCAGTACTTC.